A selection of T cell receptor beta chains follows, all from one sample in a study of glioma-infiltrating T cells. TCRdb independently ran MiXCR on the multiplex PCR reads; one entry per CDR3 protein. The sample has 300,000 to 450,000 distinct CDR3 sequences, roughly two fifths seen once. Sequencing was done on a sample of glioma tissue, nonneoplastic brain tissue, or PBMCs (not recorded which). Receptor source: a human donor with low-grade glioma or glioblastoma, undergoing nonglioma brain surgery, or in good health (not recorded which). Both conserved end residues are part of each CDR3.

V	J	length	CDR3
TRBV20-1	TRBJ1-1	13	CSAGTIRITVAFF
TRBV7-6	TRBJ2-1	12	CASAGGDNEQFF
TRBV12-3/TRBV12-4	TRBJ2-5	12	CASSLGIETQYF
TRBV7-2	TRBJ2-5	12	CASSHRVETQYF
TRBV11-1	TRBJ2-1	15	CASSLGLGFYNEQFF
TRBV19	TRBJ2-1	13	CASSMTRGGEQFF
TRBV7-6	TRBJ2-3	16	CASSPGTSGHTDTQYF
TRBV20-1	TRBJ1-1	15	CSAPTPGSFNTEAFF
TRBV6-6	TRBJ2-7	13	CASSYAESYEQYF
TRBV30	TRBJ2-7	11	CAWSRIYEQYF
TRBV27	TRBJ2-7	14	CASSPGTGIYEQYF
TRBV7-2	TRBJ1-5	14	CASSWDRGQQPQHF